Presented here are 18 T cell receptor beta chains from one specimen sequenced in a study of OX40 agonist ivuxolimab in advanced cancers. Sequencing was performed with immunoSEQ multiplex PCR; in TCRdb, only in-frame clones are kept and a portion is missing. The sample holds about 33,000 clones, about four fifths seen once. The source material was CD4+ or CD8+ T cells sorted from blood, sampled in a trial of the OX40 agonist ivuxolimab. These receptors came from an adult with an advanced solid tumor such as melanoma, head and neck, liver or kidney cancer.

The V gene is TRBV29-1, the J gene TRBJ1-1; 8 nucleotides match TRBD1. V gave up 4 bases and J gave up 11 bases; unmatched junction bases: 6. CDR3 length equals 11 residues. CDR1 and CDR2 from the germline V gene are SQVTM and ANQGSEA. CDR3 coding DNA: TGCAGCGTTGGGGGACAGGAGGCGGCTTTCTTT. Amino acid sequence: CSVGGQEAAFF.

V is TRBV27 and J is TRBJ1-2; D unclear. V was shortened by 4 bases and J by 7 bases, with 16 bases between the two germline ends. CDR1 and CDR2 from the germline V gene are MNHEY and SMNVEV (reference sequence). The CDR3 runs 14 residues. The CDR3 loop reads CASSSLGAWSGYTF. The CDR3, as DNA: TGTGCCAGCAGTTCTCTTGGTGCCTGGTCTGGCTACACCTTC.

The chain couples TRBV6-5 to TRBJ1-4; D not certain. Trimming removed 5 bases at V and 0 bases at J, with 10 bases between. There are 15 residues in the CDR3. In germline, CDR1 is MNHEY, CDR2 SVGAGI. CDR3 nucleotide sequence: TGTGCCAGCAGTGGATACAGAGCAACTAATGAAAAACTGTTTTTT. Translated: CASSGYRATNEKLFF.

The J gene is TRBJ2-2, the V gene TRBV6-6; D possibly corresponds to TRBD2 (5 bases). Trimming pared 5 bases from V and 4 bases from J, leaving 11 bases between. Germline V gene data show CDR1 as MNHNY and CDR2 as SVGAGI (reference sequence). CDR3 length equals 14 residues. CDR3 protein: CASSGTSGTGELFF. The CDR3 DNA sequence: TGTGCCAGCAGTGGTACTAGTGGCACCGGGGAGCTGTTTTTT.

The chain is built from TRBV6-5 and TRBJ1-1; unclear D gene. V was clipped by 6 bases and J by 4 bases, with 12 bases between them. Germline V CDR1 and CDR2: MNHEY, SVGAGI. CDR3 length: 13 residues. DNA for the CDR3: TGTGCCAGCAGGGAGTCCTATTCCACTGAAGCTTTCTTT. Protein product: CASRESYSTEAFF.

The V and J genes are TRBV7-6 and TRBJ2-3; D is perhaps TRBD1 (7 bases). V dropped 1 base and J dropped 4 bases, with 12 bases sitting between them. Germline assignment: CDR1 SGHVS and CDR2 FNYEAQ. CDR3 length: 15 amino acids. CDR3 bases: TGTGCCAGCAGCTTAGAAGTCAGGGGGGCAGATACGCAGTATTTT. Translated, it gives CASSLEVRGADTQYF. Filled out from reference TRBV7-6 and TRBJ2-3, the complete variable domain reads GAGVSQSPRYKVTKRGQDVALRCDPISGHVSLYWYRQALGQGPEFLTYFNYEAQQDKSGLPNDRFSAERPEGSISTLTIQRTEQRDSAMYRCASSLEVRGADTQYFGPGTRLTVL.

This clone was found a few times. This sequence joins TRBV4-1 and TRBJ2-3; the D gene is possibly TRBD1 (6 bases). The V end lost 4 bases, the J end lost 3 bases, and 14 bases lay between the germline ends. The CDR3 has 15 amino acids. Germline V gene sequence: CDR1 MGHRA, CDR2 YSYEKL. This chain's CDR3 is CASSPGVVITDTQYF. CDR3 bases: TGCGCCAGCAGCCCAGGGGTCGTGATAACAGATACGCAGTATTTT.

Turning to this clone: Other DNA sequences in the same sample also yield this CDR3. The J gene is TRBJ2-7, the V gene TRBV4-1; D ambiguous. Germline V gene data show CDR1 as MGHRA and CDR2 as YSYEKL. This CDR3 has 14 amino acids. Trimming removed 0 bases at V and 1 base at J, with 7 bases between. The CDR3 sequence is CASSQERRSYEQYF. The CDR3, as DNA: TGCGCCAGCAGCCAAGAAAGACGGTCCTACGAGCAGTACTTC.

This clone came up a few times. The genes are TRBV5-4 and TRBJ1-6, with D possibly matching TRBD1 (5 bases). Germline-derived CDR1 and CDR2 are SGHNT and YYREEE (reference sequence). This CDR3 spans 14 amino acids. The germline V and J ends were trimmed by 0 bases and 10 bases, with 11 bases remaining between them. CDR3 bases: TGTGCCAGCAGCTTGGAAGGGGTTCTATCACCCCTCCACTTT. It is translated as CASSLEGVLSPLHF.

This chain connects TRBV5-1 to TRBJ2-3; 15 positions match TRBD2. The V gene's germline CDR1 is SGHRS and CDR2 YFSETQ. The J segment lost 7 bases and the V segment lost 3 bases, leaving 3 bases of the junction unmatched. The CDR3 is 15 residues long. The CDR3 sequence is CASSWGLAGGNTQYF. The CDR3 region has the DNA TGCGCCAGCAGCTGGGGACTAGCGGGGGGTAATACGCAGTATTTT.

The V gene is TRBV6-1, the J gene TRBJ2-6, with D unclear. The CDR3 contains 16 residues. Deletions cut 4 bases from V and 4 bases from J, with 14 bases between. Germline CDR1 MNHNS, CDR2 SASEGT. CDR3 DNA: TGTGCCAGCAGTGCTTCCGATGGTATGGGGGCCAACGTCCTGACTTTC. It yields the protein CASSASDGMGANVLTF.

Regarding this clone: Other DNA sequences of this sample code for an identical CDR3. The DNA for the CDR3 is TGTGCCACCAGCAGAGAAGGGGTTAGCTACGAGCAGTACTTC. Translation gives CATSREGVSYEQYF. This chain uses TRBV15 with TRBJ2-7; D may be TRBD1 (5 bases). Germline loops: CDR1 LNHNV, CDR2 YYDKDF (reference sequence). Trimming took off 0 bases at V and 3 bases at J, with 9 bases between the two ends. The CDR3 loop spans 14 amino acids.

This clone was counted only a few times. The chain recombines TRBV28 with TRBJ2-1; D is possibly TRBD1 (7 bases). Deletions cut 6 bases from V and 12 bases from J, with 15 bases between. Germline CDR1 and CDR2: MDHEN and SYDVKM. The CDR3 runs to 12 residues. CDR3 loop: CASSPGTAGQFF. In nucleotides, the CDR3 is TGTGCCAGCAGCCCTGGGACAGCGGGGCAGTTCTTC.

The chain couples TRBV9 to TRBJ2-3; either TRBD1 or TRBD2 may supply D (5 bases each). CDR3 length: 13 residues. Germline CDR1 SGDLS, CDR2 YYNGEE. Trimming pared 2 bases from V and 6 bases from J, leaving 10 bases between. CDR3 sequence reads: CASSVGGSDTQYF. Here the CDR3 DNA reads TGTGCCAGCAGCGTTGGGGGTTCGGATACGCAGTATTTT.

Worth noting for this clone: One junction end does not reproduce the germline sequence, and a read error may be involved. The rearrangement links TRBV11-2 to TRBJ2-1, with unresolved D. This CDR3 comprises 14 residues. The germline V gene encodes CDR1 SGHAT and CDR2 FQNNGV. DNA for the CDR3: TGTGCCAGCAGCCTAGACTTTCTCCACAATGAGCAGTTCTTC. The encoded protein is CASSLDFLHNEQFF.

The chain has TRBV5-1 and TRBJ1-1; 10 nucleotides match TRBD1. Trimming at V came to 7 bases and at J to 0 bases, leaving 9 bases not matched to a gene. The length of the CDR3 is 16 residues. Per germline, CDR1 SGHRS and CDR2 YFSETQ. The CDR3: CASAPGTGDLNTEAFF. The DNA for the CDR3 is TGCGCCAGCGCGCCCGGGACAGGGGATCTGAACACTGAAGCTTTCTTT.

This chain connects TRBV7-8 to TRBJ2-2, with D perhaps TRBD2 (5 bases). Germline V gives CDR1 SGHVS, CDR2 FQNEAQ. The CDR3 extends over 15 amino acids. Trimming cost V 4 bases and J 5 bases, with 14 bases left between them. CDR3 residues: CASSWRRGFTGELFF. The CDR3, as DNA: TGTGCCAGCAGCTGGCGCCGCGGGTTTACCGGGGAGCTGTTTTTT.

The chain has TRBV7-9 and TRBJ2-1; TRBD2 agrees at 11 bases. CDR3 size: 16 residues. V lost 5 bases, J lost 2 bases, and 5 bases stayed unmatched. The V gene's germline CDR1 is SEHNR and CDR2 FQNEAQ (reference sequence). CDR3 sequence reads: CASSPPSGRPYNEQFF. CDR3 bases: TGTGCCAGCAGCCCTCCTAGCGGGAGGCCCTACAATGAGCAGTTCTTC.